The 25 T cell receptor beta chains given below trace back to one sample, sequenced in a study of cytomegalovirus exposure and HLA in healthy donors (dated by TCRdb to 2015 to 2018). The library was made by the immunoSEQ multiplex PCR assay. TCRdb took over this immuneACCESS table, retaining in-frame rearrangements with V and J assigned. Such tables are incomplete; in checked studies, under half of the missing clones stem from an unresolved V gene, and the remainder is unexplained. This sample has about 130,000 clones in its table, and under 90% of those were observed once. Clones ranked in the top ten supply roughly 2% of the sample. The material sequenced was PBMCs. The receptors stem from a woman under 30 in good health and CMV-seronegative.

The chain employs TRBV29-1 and TRBJ1-1; D is unresolved. CDR1 SQVTM and CDR2 ANQGSEA come from the germline V gene. V dropped 4 bases and J dropped 4 bases, with 10 bases sitting between them. CDR3 length: 12 amino acids. The CDR3 DNA follows: TGCAGCGTTGTTGAGGGTCCCACTGAAGCTTTCTTT. This sequence encodes CSVVEGPTEAFF. Supplemented by reference TRBV29-1 and TRBJ1-1, the full variable domain reads SAVISQKPSRDICQRGTSLTIQCQVDSQVTMMFWYRQQPGQSLTLIATANQGSEATYESGFVIDKFPISRPNLTFSTLTVSNMSPEDSSIYLCSVVEGPTEAFFGQGTRLTVV.

In DNA, the CDR3 is TGCAGCGTCTCCCCTCCTCTAGCGGGAGGCGAGACCCAGTACTTC. This encodes CSVSPPLAGGETQYF. This chain joins TRBV29-1 and TRBJ2-5, with TRBD2 matching over 11 bases. CDR1 and CDR2 from the germline V gene are SQVTM and ANQGSEA. CDR3 size: 15 residues. V trimming: 6 bases; J trimming: 5 bases; junction bases outside the gene matches: 11. The whole variable domain, filled in from reference TRBV29-1 and TRBJ2-5, reads SAVISQKPSRDICQRGTSLTIQCQVDSQVTMMFWYRQQPGQSLTLIATANQGSEATYESGFVIDKFPISRPNLTFSTLTVSNMSPEDSSIYLCSVSPPLAGGETQYFGPGTRLLVL.

This sequence joins TRBV29-1 and TRBJ2-1, with 8 bases aligning to TRBD2. V lost 1 base, J lost 3 bases, and 2 bases stayed unmatched. The CDR3 loop spans 14 amino acids. Germline CDR1 SQVTM, CDR2 ANQGSEA. The CDR3 sequence: CSVEVTSDYNEQFF. The CDR3 nucleotides are TGCAGCGTTGAAGTGACTAGCGACTACAATGAGCAGTTCTTC.

The chain employs TRBV11-3 and TRBJ2-7, with 7 bases fitting TRBD1. With 2 bases clipped from V and 3 bases from J, the junction kept 7 bases outside the gene matches. This CDR3 spans 15 amino acids. CDR1 and CDR2 (germline): SGHNT, YENEEA. The CDR3 nucleotides are TGTGCCAGCAGCTTAAAGGGGGCGAGTGGCTACGAGCAGTACTTC. Protein product: CASSLKGASGYEQYF.

This clone showed up just a few times. The chain links TRBV28 to TRBJ2-7; 7 nucleotides line up with TRBD2. V gave up 3 bases and J gave up 3 bases; unmatched junction bases: 5. Germline CDR1 is MDHEN and CDR2 is SYDVKM. CDR3 length: 14 amino acids. This CDR3 is CASSFGTTYYEQYF. CDR3 DNA: TGTGCCAGCAGTTTCGGGACTACCTACTACGAGCAGTACTTC.

The rearrangement joins TRBV1 to TRBJ1-2. TRBV1 is a documented pseudogene. The CDR3 has 14 residues. For the CDR3, the DNA is TGCACCAGCAGCCCCGTTTTCGGTCTGAGCGGCTACACCTTC. Residues: CTSSPVFGLSGYTF.

V gene TRBV7-8 combines with J gene TRBJ2-7; TRBD2 might be the D (6 bases). Germline V CDR1 and CDR2: SGHVS, FQNEAQ. This CDR3 region has 15 residues. Trimming shortened V by 6 bases and J by 0 bases, and 15 bases separated the two germline ends. CDR3 in DNA: TGTGCCAGCAGACCCTTTTGGGGAGGCTCCTACGAGCAGTACTTC. It encodes CASRPFWGGSYEQYF.

This chain joins TRBV7-9 and TRBJ2-7; the match to TRBD2 covers 10 bases. The CDR3 has 15 residues. V lost 1 base to trimming and J lost 4 bases; unmatched junction nucleotides: 4. Germline CDR1 reads SEHNR; CDR2 reads FQNEAQ (reference sequence). The CDR3: CASSLGGTSEYEQYF. The CDR3, as DNA: TGTGCCAGCAGCTTAGGAGGGACTAGCGAGTACGAGCAGTACTTC.

The rearrangement uses TRBV27 and TRBJ1-2; 9 nucleotides align to TRBD1. This CDR3 region has 17 residues. CDR1 and CDR2 from the germline V gene are MNHEY and SMNVEV (reference sequence). The trim removed 5 bases at V and 4 bases at J, leaving 14 bases unmatched. Here the CDR3 reads CASSPGTGLLSGYGYTF. In DNA form, the CDR3 reads TGTGCCAGCAGTCCCGGGACAGGGCTCCTTTCTGGCTATGGCTACACCTTC.

J is TRBJ2-7 and V is TRBV27; the D is unclear. V lost 2 bases and J 3 bases, leaving 8 bases between the germline ends. This CDR3 comprises 13 residues. Germline assignment: CDR1 MNHEY and CDR2 SMNVEV (reference sequence). CDR3 in DNA: TGTGCCAGCAGTTTAACCGTCAGCTACGAGCAGTACTTC. Residues: CASSLTVSYEQYF.

The chain joins TRBV7-9 to TRBJ1-2, with unresolved D. The germline gives CDR1 SEHNR, CDR2 FQNEAQ (reference sequence). Trimming shortened V by 1 base and J by 8 bases, and 14 bases separated the two germline ends. CDR3 size: 14 residues. This CDR3 is CASSLGAGLDGYTF. The CDR3 DNA reads TGTGCCAGCAGCTTAGGGGCAGGCCTTGACGGCTACACCTTC.

The chain joins TRBV19 to TRBJ2-7; no clear D gene. CDR1 and CDR2 from the germline V gene are LNHDA and SQIVND (reference sequence). CDR3 length: 13 residues. The V gene lost 7 bases and the J gene lost 0 bases, with 10 bases spanning the gap. The CDR3 here is CASTPRGSYEQYF. Here the CDR3 DNA reads TGTGCCAGTACACCAAGAGGCTCCTACGAGCAGTACTTC.

The genes are TRBV19 and TRBJ2-1; D is ambiguous. The CDR3 extends over 12 amino acids. In germline, CDR1 is LNHDA, CDR2 SQIVND (reference sequence). V lost 3 bases to trimming and J lost 9 bases, with 9 bases between them. CDR3 sequence: CASSIRESEQFF. In nucleotides, the CDR3 is TGTGCCAGTAGTATTCGAGAGTCTGAGCAGTTCTTC. Complete variable domain (other parts from reference TRBV19 and TRBJ2-1): DGGITQSPKYLFRKEGQNVTLSCEQNLNHDAMYWYRQDPGQGLRLIYYSQIVNDFQKGDIAEGYSVSREKKESFPLTVTSAQKNPTAFYLCASSIRESEQFFGPGTRLTVL.

The chain is built from TRBV6-5 and TRBJ1-5; D remains ambiguous. The CDR3 is 13 residues long. Germline V gene data show CDR1 as MNHEY and CDR2 as SVGAGI. V was pared by 2 bases and J by 4 bases, with 6 bases between. The CDR3 loop is CASSYDGNQPQHF. The CDR3 DNA sequence: TGTGCCAGCAGTTACGACGGGAATCAGCCCCAGCATTTT.

This clone was seen a few times. The CDR3 DNA reads TGTGCCAGCTCACCCGGACAGGGGGCGGGGTACGAGCAGTACTTC. The encoded protein is CASSPGQGAGYEQYF. The rearrangement links TRBV18 to TRBJ2-7, with 11 bases lining up with TRBD1. J was trimmed by 4 bases and V by 3 bases; bases with no gene match: 5. This CDR3 comprises 15 residues. The germline CDR1 and CDR2 sequences are KGHSH and LQKENI.

V and J are TRBV7-2 and TRBJ2-2; TRBD2 matches 10 bases. The CDR3 sequence is 15 residues long. Losses at the gene ends were 6 bases for V and 4 bases for J; bases not matched to a gene: 5. Germline CDR1 SGHTA, CDR2 FQGNSA. CDR3 amino acids: CASSYTSGITGELFF. CDR3 in DNA: TGTGCCAGCAGTTACACTAGCGGGATCACCGGGGAGCTGTTTTTT.

The chain combines TRBV23-1 with TRBJ2-7; 8 nucleotides align to TRBD2. TRBV23-1 is marked as an open reading frame, function uncertain. The CDR3 consists of 22 residues. The V and J ends lost 0 bases and 5 bases, in that order; junction bases with no gene match: 27. In DNA form, the CDR3 reads TGCGCCAGCAGTCAATCATATATTCGAGGGGTCCAAAGCGGGAGAGACTGCGACGAGCAGTACTTC. Its translation is CASSQSYIRGVQSGRDCDEQYF.

The chain employs TRBV5-1 and TRBJ2-7, with TRBD1 matching over 7 bases. With 0 bases clipped from V and 1 base from J, the junction kept 10 bases outside the gene matches. The CDR3 runs 17 residues. CDR1 is SGHRS and CDR2 is YFSETQ in the germline V gene. CDR3 sequence reads: CASSLEDMPQGSYEQYF. The CDR3 region has the DNA TGCGCCAGCAGCTTGGAGGATATGCCACAGGGGTCCTACGAGCAGTACTTC.

The chain has TRBV9 and TRBJ2-3, with 7 bases that match TRBD2. CDR3 length: 16 amino acids. Germline values: CDR1 SGDLS, CDR2 YYNGEE. The ends lost 3 bases at V and 2 bases at J; junction bases unmatched: 9. The CDR3 region is CASSDSGIGATDTQYF. The CDR3 DNA follows: TGTGCCAGCAGCGACAGCGGGATAGGGGCCACAGATACGCAGTATTTT.

The chain uses TRBV7-6 and TRBJ2-2, with TRBD1 as a possible D gene (6 bases). This CDR3 region has 15 residues. Trimming took off 5 bases at V and 7 bases at J, with 17 bases between the two ends. Germline assignment: CDR1 SGHVS and CDR2 FNYEAQ. CDR3 protein: CASSPFGTSFGELFF. In DNA, the CDR3 is TGTGCCAGCAGCCCTTTCGGGACATCTTTCGGGGAGCTGTTTTTT.

This chain uses TRBV10-3 with TRBJ2-7; TRBD2 aligns across 7 bases. From germline, CDR1 is ENHRY and CDR2 SYGVKD. The CDR3 is 14 residues long. The J segment lost 4 bases and the V segment lost 2 bases, leaving 5 bases of the junction unmatched. This chain's CDR3 is CAISEGRGRYEQYF. The CDR3, as DNA: TGTGCCATCAGTGAGGGGAGGGGAAGGTACGAGCAGTACTTC.

CDR3 sequence: CAPRGEVNYEQYF. CDR3 in DNA: TGTGCCCCCCGTGGGGAGGTCAACTACGAGCAGTACTTC. V usage is TRBV27 and J usage is TRBJ2-7, with D tentatively TRBD2 (6 bases). Germline V gene data show CDR1 as MNHEY and CDR2 as SMNVEV (reference sequence). This CDR3 contains 13 residues. V was clipped by 11 bases and J by 3 bases, with 17 bases between them.

V usage is TRBV28 and J usage is TRBJ2-3; a possible D gene is TRBD1 (6 bases). This CDR3 has 20 residues. The V and J ends lost 1 base and 4 bases respectively, with 27 bases between them. The germline V gene encodes CDR1 MDHEN and CDR2 SYDVKM. The CDR3 DNA follows: TGTGCCAGCAGTTTATTCTCCTCTGCAAACAGGGAGACCCCCTCAGATACGCAGTATTTT. Amino acids: CASSLFSSANRETPSDTQYF.

The chain uses TRBV30 and TRBJ2-7; 13 nucleotides line up with TRBD2. Germline V lookup: CDR1 GTSNPN, CDR2 SVGIG (reference sequence). The CDR3 is made up of 14 amino acids. J was trimmed by 11 bases and V by 1 base; bases with no gene match: 8. CDR3 amino acids: CAWSAGTSGNNEYF. The CDR3 DNA reads as TGTGCCTGGAGTGCCGGGACTAGCGGGAATAACGAGTACTTC.

The chain has TRBV7-9 and TRBJ2-7; D perhaps matches TRBD2 (6 bases). V gave up 4 bases and J gave up 1 base, with 14 bases separating them. This CDR3 spans 15 amino acids. Germline values: CDR1 SEHNR, CDR2 FQNEAQ (reference sequence). The CDR3 sequence: CASSYSGRLSYEQYF. The CDR3 DNA follows: TGTGCCAGCAGCTATAGCGGCCGTCTATCCTACGAGCAGTACTTC. Drawing the rest from reference TRBV7-9 and TRBJ2-7, the complete variable domain is DTGVSQNPRHKITKRGQNVTFRCDPISEHNRLYWYRQTLGQGPEFLTYFQNEAQLEKSRLLSDRFSAERPKGSFSTLEIQRTEQGDSAMYLCASSYSGRLSYEQYFGPGTRLTVT.